This T cell receptor beta chain came from a study of shared clonotypes between healthy human individuals. The CDR3 consists of 12 residues. Trimming took 5 bases from V and 4 from J, leaving 6 bases between them. Germline loops: CDR1 SGDLS, CDR2 YYNGEE. Study-level findings and limits: It was only blood that was sampled, and tissue repertoires likely differ.

As concerns this clone: Its antigen is undetermined.

Terminally differentiated effector memory CD45RA+ cells were left out of the naive CD8 fraction, which was CD45RO-negative and positively selected for CCR7. Caucasian adults residing in Nashville, Tennessee made up all the donors. Clones were sequenced by immunoSEQ multiplex PCR, and TCRdb holds only the in-frame ones, with some missing. The repertoire holds over 2,000,000 clones, around 95% seen once, with under 2% in the top ten. This receptor was taken from a man aged 18 to 30 in good health. Some clones in this sample may be carry-over from other donors' samples. Input material: naive CD8+ T cells from PBMCs. The rearrangement joins TRBV9 to TRBJ2-2; D unclear. The CDR3 DNA follows: TGTGCCAGCAGTACCGGCACCGGGGAGCTGTTTTTT. Translated, it gives CASSTGTGELFF.